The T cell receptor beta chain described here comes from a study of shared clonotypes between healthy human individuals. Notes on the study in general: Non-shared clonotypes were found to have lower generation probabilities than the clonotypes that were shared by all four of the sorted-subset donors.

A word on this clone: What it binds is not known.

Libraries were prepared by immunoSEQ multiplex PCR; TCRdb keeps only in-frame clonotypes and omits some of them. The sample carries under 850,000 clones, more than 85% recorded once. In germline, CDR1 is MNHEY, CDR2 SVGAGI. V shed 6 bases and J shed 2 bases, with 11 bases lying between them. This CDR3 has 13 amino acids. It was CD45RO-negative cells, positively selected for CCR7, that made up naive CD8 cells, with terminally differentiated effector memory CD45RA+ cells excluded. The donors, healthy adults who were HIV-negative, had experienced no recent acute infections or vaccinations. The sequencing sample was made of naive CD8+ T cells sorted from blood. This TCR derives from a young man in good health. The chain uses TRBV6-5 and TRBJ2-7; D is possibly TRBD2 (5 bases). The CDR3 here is CASRAGLAYEQYF. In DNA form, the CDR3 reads TGTGCCAGCAGAGCCGGACTGGCCTACGAGCAGTACTTC.